This T cell receptor (beta chain) came from a study of blood T cell repertoires in COVID-19. Study-wide context: T cells, B-cell-depleted T cells, or PBMCs provided the cDNA or gDNA that served as material.

Two negative PCRs, clearance, or symptom resolution had been documented for recovered Cohort 3 donors. Data came from immunoSEQ multiplex PCR; TCRdb stores just in-frame clones and leaves some out. The sample has approximately 170,000 clones; about 89% are singletons. Turning to this clone: Relative to the germline gene, one junction end is altered; a read error may explain this.

Germline V gives CDR1 SEHNR, CDR2 FQNEAQ (reference sequence). The CDR3 has 15 residues. J is TRBJ2-2 and V is TRBV7-9; a possible D gene is TRBD2 (5 bases). Sequencing used PBMCs or T cells enriched from blood (not recorded which). This TCR came from a woman in her late teens or twenties who had recovered from COVID-19. The CDR3 nucleotides are TGTGCCAGCAGCTCCTACCCTAGACTAACCGAGGAGCTGTTTTTT. It yields the protein CASSSYPRLTEELFF.